These 29 T cell receptor beta chains share one sample of origin, sequenced in a study of cytomegalovirus exposure and HLA in healthy donors. Sequencing used immunoSEQ multiplex PCR; TCRdb keeps in-frame clones, though not all of them. The repertoire holds approximately 300,000 clones, with about 85% as singletons. The source material was PBMCs. The receptors derive from a woman in her 30s in good health and CMV-seropositive.

V usage is TRBV28 and J usage is TRBJ2-2; 9 positions match TRBD2. With V trimmed by 6 bases and J by 7 bases, 3 bases remained unmatched. The CDR3 runs to 13 residues. CDR1 and CDR2 from the germline V gene are MDHEN and SYDVKM. The CDR3 region has the DNA TGTGCCAGCAGCCTAGCGGGGATCGGGGAGCTGTTTTTT. It translates to CASSLAGIGELFF.

This clone was counted between two and nine times. DNA of the CDR3: TGTGCCAGCAGTTCAGGGGTGAACACTGAAGCTTTCTTT. Protein product: CASSSGVNTEAFF. J is TRBJ1-1 and V is TRBV6-6; TRBD1 might be the D (6 bases). The CDR3 length is 13 residues. Trimming pared 4 bases from V and 0 bases from J, leaving 6 bases between. The germline V gene encodes CDR1 MNHNY and CDR2 SVGAGI (reference sequence).

The J gene is TRBJ1-2, the V gene TRBV5-6; weak D call: TRBD1 (5 bases). Per the germline V gene, CDR1 is SGHDT and CDR2 is YYEEEE. Trimming took 0 bases from V and 1 from J, leaving 10 bases between them. The CDR3 has 15 amino acids. The CDR3 DNA is TGTGCCAGCAGCTTGGCGTCAGGGAGTAACTATGGCTACACCTTC. Protein sequence: CASSLASGSNYGYTF.

The chain uses TRBV30 and TRBJ1-3; D uncertain. The CDR3 consists of 13 residues. The germline gives CDR1 GTSNPN, CDR2 SVGIG (reference sequence). With 2 bases removed from V and 0 bases from J, the gap between germline ends came to 5 bases. This CDR3 is CAWSLNSGNTIYF. The CDR3, as DNA: TGTGCCTGGAGTCTTAACTCTGGAAACACCATATATTTT. Supplemented by reference TRBV30 and TRBJ1-3, the full variable domain reads SQTIHQWPATLVQPVGSPLSLECTVEGTSNPNLYWYRQAAGRGLQLLFYSVGIGQISSEVPQNLSASRPQDRQFILSSKKLLLSDSGFYLCAWSLNSGNTIYFGEGSWLTVV.

The gene calls are TRBV4-3 and TRBJ2-3, with 9 bases fitting TRBD2. Trimming took 4 bases from V and 2 from J; bases not matched to a gene: 4. This CDR3 has 15 residues. Looked up from germline, CDR1 is LGHNA and CDR2 is YSLEER. Here the CDR3 reads CASSPLAGYTDTQYF. The CDR3 DNA is TGCGCCAGCAGCCCACTAGCGGGTTACACAGATACGCAGTATTTT.

CDR3 DNA: TGTGCCAGCAGTGAACAGGGTGCGGGCTACACCTTC. Its translation: CASSEQGAGYTF. The genes are TRBV5-5 and TRBJ1-2, with a weak D call TRBD1 (6 bases). V lost 5 bases and J 8 bases, leaving 13 bases between the germline ends. CDR1 and CDR2 (germline): SGHKS, YYEKEE (reference sequence). The CDR3 totals 12 residues.

This chain connects TRBV7-2 to TRBJ1-3; unclear D gene. CDR1 and CDR2 (germline): SGHTA, FQGNSA. V gave up 3 bases and J gave up 0 bases, with 9 bases separating them. The CDR3 consists of 15 residues. CDR3 nucleotides: TGTGCCAGCAGCTTGAGCTTACTCTCTGGAAACACCATATATTTT. Its translation is CASSLSLLSGNTIYF.

V usage is TRBV30 and J usage is TRBJ2-2; 7 bases fit TRBD2. Trimming cost V 6 bases and J 0 bases; bases outside gene matches: 4. The length of the CDR3 is 14 residues. The germline V gene has CDR1 GTSNPN and CDR2 SVGIG (reference sequence). The chain's CDR3 is CACLAESNTGELFF. The CDR3 nucleotides read TGTGCCTGCCTAGCGGAGTCGAACACCGGGGAGCTGTTTTTT. Based on the CDR3 plus reference TRBV30 and TRBJ2-2, the full variable domain is SQTIHQWPATLVQPVGSPLSLECTVEGTSNPNLYWYRQAAGRGLQLLFYSVGIGQISSEVPQNLSASRPQDRQFILSSKKLLLSDSGFYLCACLAESNTGELFFGEGSRLTVL.

The table lists this clone with a count of one. The chain employs TRBV6-5 and TRBJ1-1, with D possibly TRBD1 on 5 matching bases. V gave up 4 bases and J gave up 3 bases, with 6 bases separating them. Germline CDR1 is MNHEY and CDR2 is SVGAGI. This CDR3 is built from 12 residues. CDR3 protein: CASSSGHTEAFF. CDR3 coding DNA: TGTGCCAGCAGTTCAGGGCACACTGAAGCTTTCTTT.

The chain couples TRBV5-1 to TRBJ2-7, with 10 bases matching TRBD1. The germline CDR1 and CDR2 sequences are SGHRS and YFSETQ. Trimming cost V 4 bases and J 5 bases; bases outside gene matches: 6. This CDR3 region has 14 residues. This CDR3 reads CASSRTGGSNEQYF. For the CDR3, the DNA is TGCGCCAGCAGCCGGACAGGGGGGTCAAACGAGCAGTACTTC.

The chain has TRBV7-2 and TRBJ2-3, with 9 bases identical to TRBD2. The CDR3 sequence is 15 residues long. Germline CDR1 and CDR2: SGHTA and FQGNSA. J lost 4 bases, V lost 3 bases, and 5 bases had no gene match. The CDR3 reads CASSFGASGADTQYF. The CDR3 coding sequence is TGTGCCAGCAGCTTCGGCGCTAGCGGGGCAGATACGCAGTATTTT. Together with reference TRBV7-2 and TRBJ2-3, the CDR3 gives the full variable domain: GAGVSQSPSNKVTEKGKDVELRCDPISGHTALYWYRQSLGQGLEFLIYFQGNSAPDKSGLPSDRFSAERTGGSVSTLTIQRTQQEDSAVYLCASSFGASGADTQYFGPGTRLTVL.

The sample holds one count of this clone. The V and J genes are TRBV7-9 and TRBJ1-4; 7 bases agree with TRBD1. Per the germline V gene, CDR1 is SEHNR and CDR2 is FQNEAQ (reference sequence). The CDR3 is 15 residues long. The V gene end was trimmed by 4 bases and the J gene end by 4 bases; junction bases not matched to a gene: 6. The CDR3 spells CASSSTGTVNEKLFF. CDR3 DNA sequence: TGTGCCAGCAGCTCGACCGGGACAGTTAATGAAAAACTGTTTTTT.

The chain carries TRBV9 and TRBJ2-1, with 7 bases that match TRBD2. Germline V gives CDR1 SGDLS, CDR2 YYNGEE. This CDR3 has 15 residues. Trimming cost V 2 bases and J 9 bases; bases outside gene matches: 11. The CDR3 region is CASSVSAGTLGEQFF. The CDR3, as DNA: TGTGCCAGCAGCGTCTCAGCGGGGACCCTCGGTGAGCAGTTCTTC.

In its sample, this clone was seen a few times. The genes are TRBV28 and TRBJ2-1, with a possible D match to TRBD2 (5 bases). Germline V gene sequence: CDR1 MDHEN, CDR2 SYDVKM. V was pared by 6 bases and J by 6 bases, with 12 bases between. This CDR3 contains 13 residues. This CDR3 is CASSQRGFNEQFF. The CDR3 region has the DNA TGTGCCAGCAGCCAGAGAGGGTTCAATGAGCAGTTCTTC.

The genes are TRBV2 and TRBJ2-7; 8 nucleotides match TRBD1. The CDR3 runs 11 residues. CDR1 SNHLY and CDR2 FYNNEI come from the germline V gene. Trimming took 6 bases from V and 6 from J; bases not matched to a gene: 1. CDR3 protein: CASRGTGEQYF. CDR3 bases: TGTGCCAGCAGAGGGACAGGCGAGCAGTACTTC.

This clone was detected once. The V gene is TRBV5-1, the J gene TRBJ2-3, with no clear D. This CDR3 contains 14 residues. Trimming shortened V by 7 bases and J by 4 bases, and 16 bases separated the two germline ends. The germline V gene encodes CDR1 SGHRS and CDR2 YFSETQ. The CDR3: CASQSRAGADTQYF. CDR3 coding DNA: TGCGCCAGCCAATCCAGAGCTGGGGCAGATACGCAGTATTTT.

This chain joins TRBV2 and TRBJ1-2; no reliable D call. With 4 bases removed from V and 4 bases from J, the gap between germline ends came to 19 bases. Germline lookup yields CDR1 SNHLY and CDR2 FYNNEI. The CDR3 extends over 16 amino acids. The CDR3 sequence: CASSGEGILNGYGYTF. In DNA, the CDR3 is TGTGCCAGCAGTGGGGAAGGGATTCTTAATGGCTATGGCTACACCTTC.

This clone appeared a single time. V and J are TRBV11-1 and TRBJ2-1, with no clear D. The CDR3 covers 12 residues. The germline V and J ends were trimmed by 0 bases and 9 bases, with 6 bases remaining between them. Germline V gene data show CDR1 as SGHAT and CDR2 as FQDESV (reference sequence). The CDR3 DNA is TGTGCCAGCAGCTTAGCTCTATCTGAGCAGTTCTTC. This encodes CASSLALSEQFF.

This chain joins TRBV27 and TRBJ1-4; 9 bases line up with TRBD1. There are 17 residues in the CDR3. Germline V gene data show CDR1 as MNHEY and CDR2 as SMNVEV (reference sequence). Trimming removed 6 bases from V and 3 bases from J; junction bases left unmatched: 11. The CDR3 here is CASRPGQGKGANEKLFF. CDR3 DNA: TGTGCCAGCAGACCGGGACAGGGAAAAGGTGCTAATGAAAAACTGTTTTTT.

The chain couples TRBV27 to TRBJ2-5; the match to TRBD2 covers 13 bases. This CDR3 region has 15 residues. J gave up 4 bases and V 5 bases, and 4 bases lay outside the gene matches. Per the germline V gene, CDR1 is MNHEY and CDR2 is SMNVEV (reference sequence). CDR3 nucleotides: TGTGCCAGCAGTCTAGGACTAGCGGGGGCAGAGACCCAGTACTTC. Its protein product is CASSLGLAGAETQYF.

This chain joins TRBV9 and TRBJ2-4; 8 bases line up with TRBD2. The CDR3 has 17 amino acids. J was trimmed by 1 base and V by 4 bases; bases with no gene match: 10. Germline assignment: CDR1 SGDLS and CDR2 YYNGEE. The CDR3 loop reads CASSPRRAGGAKNIQYF. The CDR3 bases are TGTGCCAGCAGCCCGAGACGGGCGGGGGGCGCCAAAAACATTCAGTACTTC.

The rearrangement joins TRBV7-2 to TRBJ2-2; 14 bases map to TRBD2. Germline-derived CDR1 and CDR2 are SGHTA and FQGNSA. V gave up 1 base and J gave up 3 bases; unmatched junction bases: 7. CDR3 length equals 19 residues. CDR3 nucleotide sequence: TGTGCCAGCAGCTTAGGACTAGCGGGGGGGCCGCTTGACACCGGGGAGCTGTTTTTT. It encodes CASSLGLAGGPLDTGELFF.

This clone was seen once. The rearrangement uses TRBV7-3 and TRBJ2-2; 12 bases line up with TRBD2. The CDR3 runs to 16 residues. V gave up 5 bases and J gave up 7 bases; unmatched junction bases: 8. Germline CDR1 SGHTA, CDR2 FQGTGA. CDR3 in DNA: TGTGCCAGCAGCCCCCGACTAGCGGGAGAGGTCGGGGAGCTGTTTTTT. Residues: CASSPRLAGEVGELFF.

This clone has only a few counts. The CDR3 region is CASSLAAADQETQYF. The CDR3 DNA reads as TGTGCCAGCAGCTTAGCAGCGGCAGACCAAGAGACCCAGTACTTC. The chain links TRBV7-6 to TRBJ2-5, with D maybe TRBD2 (5 bases). V lost 0 bases to trimming and J lost 0 bases, with 8 bases between them. Germline V gene lookup returns CDR1 SGHVS and CDR2 FNYEAQ. This CDR3 region has 15 residues.

The gene calls are TRBV6-1 and TRBJ1-1; 7 nucleotides agree with TRBD1. The CDR3 has 12 residues. J lost 10 bases, V lost 4 bases, and 6 bases had no gene match. Germline-derived CDR1 and CDR2 are MNHNS and SASEGT. The CDR3 nucleotides read TGTGCCAGCAGTGGGTTGACAGGGACAGCTTTCTTT. Its translation is CASSGLTGTAFF.

The J gene is TRBJ1-2, the V gene TRBV15; D call uncertain. CDR1 is LNHNV and CDR2 is YYDKDF in the germline V gene (reference sequence). The germline V and J ends were trimmed by 1 base and 5 bases, with 11 bases remaining between them. The CDR3 has 14 residues. The DNA of the CDR3 is TGTGCCACCAGCAGAGGGAGTTCAATTTATGGCTACACCTTC. As protein: CATSRGSSIYGYTF.

The rearrangement uses TRBV6-6 and TRBJ2-7; a weak D match, TRBD1 (6 bases). Trimming stripped 0 bases from V and 6 bases from J, with 15 bases between. The CDR3 runs 15 residues. Germline CDR1 reads MNHNY; CDR2 reads SVGAGI (reference sequence). The DNA for the CDR3 is TGTGCCAGCAGTTACTCGATGGGACACATGGGCGAGCAGTACTTC. Translating it yields CASSYSMGHMGEQYF.

Of note for this clone: An end of the junction does not agree with germline; a read error may underlie this. This chain links TRBV28 with TRBJ2-5, with a weak D call TRBD1 (6 bases). Germline CDR1 reads MDHEN; CDR2 reads SYDVKM. The CDR3 covers 15 residues. The CDR3 DNA is TGTGCCAGCAGATTATGGACAGTGGCCGGTGAGACCCAGTACTTC. Translation gives CASRLWTVAGETQYF.

In this sample, this clone turned up once. J is TRBJ1-1 and V is TRBV5-1, with D possibly TRBD1 on 6 matching bases. The length of the CDR3 is 16 residues. The germline gives CDR1 SGHRS, CDR2 YFSETQ. Deletions cut 0 bases from V and 2 bases from J, with 14 bases between. Written as DNA, the CDR3 is TGCGCCAGCAGCTTGGGGGCCGGGACACTCAACACTGAAGCTTTCTTT. It codes for CASSLGAGTLNTEAFF.